This T cell receptor (beta chain) was obtained from a study of blood T cells in healthy people across ages. Study-wide findings and caveats: Leaving the PBMCs unsorted stopped any conclusive comparison of naive versus antigen-experienced cells.

The use of a sample-barcoded 5' primer and a J-beta primer mix characterized a second PCR of 7 to 11 cycles. One entry per CDR3 protein, called by TCRdb with MiXCR from the 5' RACE reads. The sample consists of just under 900,000 distinct CDR3 sequences, about 28% of them appearing once. Germline CDR1 SGHRS, CDR2 YFSETQ. V gave up 0 bases and J gave up 4 bases; unmatched junction bases: 4. This CDR3 region has 15 residues. In this sample, this clonotype turned up many times. Its antigen is as yet unknown. The sequence derives from a woman aged 80 or over in good health. The chain recombines TRBV5-1 with TRBJ1-5, with 7 bases aligning to TRBD1. Sequencing was done on a sample of blood. The CDR3 nucleotides are TGCGCCAGCAGCTTGGAGGGGGCGGTGAATCAGCCCCAGCATTTT. Amino acid sequence: CASSLEGAVNQPQHF.